The rows below give T cell receptor beta chains drawn from one sample of a study of T cell changes during pregnancy in multiple sclerosis. Sequenced by immunoSEQ multiplex PCR; TCRdb stores in-frame clones only, minus some. Of over 35,000 clones listed, around 93% are singletons. This material consisted of CD8+ T cells from peripheral blood mononuclear cells, taken in the third trimester of pregnancy. The receptor set was obtained from a female donor with multiple sclerosis, enrolled in a pregnancy study. Both conserved end residues are part of each CDR3. The D gene is left open where the match is weak. The size entry is marked missing in some rows and otherwise reads once, few, many or a size class.

J gene: TRBJ2-3; V gene: TRBV28; D gene: TRBD2; CDR3 length: 18; clone size: -; CDR3 DNA: TGTGCCAGCAGTTTCCCACGGACTAGCGGGAGGGGCGGTGTGGCGCAGTATTTT; CDR3 protein: CASSFPRTSGRGGVAQYF
J gene: TRBJ1-2; V gene: TRBV7-2; D gene: -; CDR3 length: 15; clone size: -; CDR3 DNA: TGTGCCAGCAGCTTAGCGGGCGAGTTCGACTATGGCTACACCTTC; CDR3 protein: CASSLAGEFDYGYTF
J gene: TRBJ2-3; V gene: TRBV10-3; D gene: TRBD1; CDR3 length: 17; clone size: -; CDR3 DNA: TGTGCCATCAGTGAGTCGGACAGGGCGGCGCGGACAGATACGCAGTATTTT; CDR3 protein: CAISESDRAARTDTQYF
J gene: TRBJ2-3; V gene: TRBV7-9; D gene: TRBD2; CDR3 length: 14; clone size: -; CDR3 DNA: TGTGCCAGCACCCCGACTAGCGGCACAGATACGCAGTATTTT; CDR3 protein: CASTPTSGTDTQYF
J gene: TRBJ2-5; V gene: TRBV5-4; D gene: TRBD2; CDR3 length: 15; clone size: -; CDR3 DNA: TGTGCCAGCAGCCCGGGACTAGCGATCCAAGAGACCCAGTACTTC; CDR3 protein: CASSPGLAIQETQYF
J gene: TRBJ2-7; V gene: TRBV30; D gene: -; CDR3 length: 14; clone size: -; CDR3 DNA: TGTGCCTGGAGTGTGGGTGTGCGGGGACCTGGGCAGTACTTC; CDR3 protein: CAWSVGVRGPGQYF
J gene: TRBJ1-4; V gene: TRBV28; D gene: -; CDR3 length: 13; clone size: -; CDR3 DNA: TGTGCCAGCCCCCCCGGGGGAGGAGAAAAACTGTTTTTT; CDR3 protein: CASPPGGGEKLFF
J gene: TRBJ1-3; V gene: TRBV6-6; D gene: -; CDR3 length: 12; clone size: once; CDR3 DNA: TGTGCCACAACAGGGAATCGAAACACCATATATTTT; CDR3 protein: CATTGNRNTIYF
J gene: TRBJ1-5; V gene: TRBV27; D gene: -; CDR3 length: 14; clone size: -; CDR3 DNA: TGTGCCAGCAGACTACAGGGAGCCAATCAGCCCCAGCATTTT; CDR3 protein: CASRLQGANQPQHF
J gene: TRBJ2-7; V gene: TRBV7-8; D gene: -; CDR3 length: 15; clone size: -; CDR3 DNA: TGTGCCAGCAGCACCCTAGCGCCGAGCTCCTACGAGCAGTACTTC; CDR3 protein: CASSTLAPSSYEQYF
J gene: TRBJ2-5; V gene: TRBV2; D gene: TRBD2; CDR3 length: 14; clone size: -; CDR3 DNA: TGTGCCAGCAGGACTAGCGGGTACCAAGAGACCCAGTACTTC; CDR3 protein: CASRTSGYQETQYF
J gene: TRBJ2-1; V gene: TRBV14; D gene: -; CDR3 length: 13; clone size: -; CDR3 DNA: TGTGCCAGCAATCCGCAGTCCTACAATGAGCAGTTCTTC; CDR3 protein: CASNPQSYNEQFF
J gene: TRBJ1-1; V gene: TRBV5-4; D gene: -; CDR3 length: 11; clone size: -; CDR3 DNA: TGTGCCAGCAGCTCCTCAGGGATAGCTTTCTTT; CDR3 protein: CASSSSGIAFF
J gene: TRBJ2-7; V gene: TRBV29-1; D gene: -; CDR3 length: 14; clone size: -; CDR3 DNA: TGCAGCGTTGTCACGGGAGTGGGAACCTACGAGCAGTACTTC; CDR3 protein: CSVVTGVGTYEQYF
J gene: TRBJ2-2; V gene: TRBV7-6; D gene: TRBD2; CDR3 length: 14; clone size: -; CDR3 DNA: TGTGGGACTAGCGGGACTCAGAACACCGGGGAGCTGTTTTTT; CDR3 protein: CGTSGTQNTGELFF
J gene: TRBJ2-7; V gene: TRBV7-2; D gene: TRBD2; CDR3 length: 14; clone size: -; CDR3 DNA: TGTGCCAGCAGCCAACTAGCGGGGCATCTCGAGCAGTACTTC; CDR3 protein: CASSQLAGHLEQYF
J gene: TRBJ2-3; V gene: TRBV2; D gene: TRBD1; CDR3 length: 14; clone size: -; CDR3 DNA: TGTGCCAGCAGTGACAGGGGGCCTACAGATACGCAGTATTTT; CDR3 protein: CASSDRGPTDTQYF
J gene: TRBJ2-2; V gene: TRBV27; D gene: -; CDR3 length: 13; clone size: -; CDR3 DNA: TGTGCCAGCAGGACCCGACAGATCGGGGAGCTGTTTTTT; CDR3 protein: CASRTRQIGELFF
J gene: TRBJ1-1; V gene: TRBV29-1; D gene: -; CDR3 length: 10; clone size: few; CDR3 DNA: TGCAGCGTTGCTTCGCTTCGGGCTTTCTTT; CDR3 protein: CSVASLRAFF
J gene: TRBJ1-2; V gene: TRBV7-6; D gene: -; CDR3 length: 13; clone size: -; CDR3 DNA: TGTGCCAGCAGCAACCGTGACAGTCATGGCTACACCTTC; CDR3 protein: CASSNRDSHGYTF
J gene: TRBJ2-1; V gene: TRBV5-1; D gene: TRBD2; CDR3 length: 21; clone size: -; CDR3 DNA: TGCGCCAGCAGCCCGGGAGGGACTAGCGGGAGGGCCAAGGGCTCCTACAATGAGCAGTTCTTC; CDR3 protein: CASSPGGTSGRAKGSYNEQFF
J gene: TRBJ1-2; V gene: TRBV30; D gene: -; CDR3 length: 12; clone size: -; CDR3 DNA: TGTGCCTGGAGGCCAGGGGTCTATGGCTACACCTTC; CDR3 protein: CAWRPGVYGYTF
J gene: TRBJ2-7; V gene: TRBV11-2; D gene: TRBD1; CDR3 length: 14; clone size: -; CDR3 DNA: TGTGCCAGCAGCTTAGATCGTGACAGGGTCGAGCAGTACTTC; CDR3 protein: CASSLDRDRVEQYF
J gene: TRBJ2-7; V gene: TRBV28; D gene: TRBD1; CDR3 length: 14; clone size: -; CDR3 DNA: TGTGCCAGCAGTCCGTTACAGGGGCCGTACGAGCAGTACTTC; CDR3 protein: CASSPLQGPYEQYF
J gene: TRBJ2-1; V gene: TRBV28; D gene: TRBD2; CDR3 length: 15; clone size: -; CDR3 DNA: TGTGCCAGCAGCCCCGGGACGGGGGGTTACAATGAGCAGTTCTTC; CDR3 protein: CASSPGTGGYNEQFF
J gene: TRBJ1-5; V gene: TRBV15; D gene: -; CDR3 length: 15; clone size: once; CDR3 DNA: TGTGCCACCAGCAGAGATAGAACTCCCCTGCGGCCCCAGCATTTT; CDR3 protein: CATSRDRTPLRPQHF
J gene: TRBJ2-2; V gene: TRBV27; D gene: -; CDR3 length: 13; clone size: once; CDR3 DNA: TGTGCCAGCAGTAACACGAACACCGGGGAGCTGTTTTTT; CDR3 protein: CASSNTNTGELFF
J gene: TRBJ2-7; V gene: TRBV11-3; D gene: TRBD2; CDR3 length: 16; clone size: -; CDR3 DNA: TGTGCCAGCAGCTTAGATCCGGGACTAGCGATAGACGAGCAGTACTTC; CDR3 protein: CASSLDPGLAIDEQYF
J gene: TRBJ2-7; V gene: TRBV7-2; D gene: -; CDR3 length: 15; clone size: -; CDR3 DNA: TGTGCCAGCAGCATCAACCCGGACTCCTCCTACGAGCAGTACTTC; CDR3 protein: CASSINPDSSYEQYF
J gene: TRBJ2-3; V gene: TRBV7-9; D gene: TRBD1; CDR3 length: 15; clone size: once; CDR3 DNA: TGTGCCAGCAGCCTGACAGGGGGGAACACAGATACGCAGTATTTT; CDR3 protein: CASSLTGGNTDTQYF
J gene: TRBJ2-7; V gene: TRBV27; D gene: TRBD1; CDR3 length: 13; clone size: -; CDR3 DNA: TGTGCCAGCAAGGGACAGGGGATCCACGAGCAGTACTTC; CDR3 protein: CASKGQGIHEQYF
J gene: TRBJ2-7; V gene: TRBV30; D gene: -; CDR3 length: 12; clone size: -; CDR3 DNA: TGTGCCTGGAGTGCCCAGGGCTACGAGCAGTACTTC; CDR3 protein: CAWSAQGYEQYF
J gene: TRBJ2-7; V gene: TRBV9; D gene: TRBD2; CDR3 length: 13; clone size: once; CDR3 DNA: TGTGCCAGCAGCGTAGGGGGGAGGGCCGAGCAGTACTTC; CDR3 protein: CASSVGGRAEQYF
J gene: TRBJ1-5; V gene: TRBV5-4; D gene: TRBD1; CDR3 length: 14; clone size: -; CDR3 DNA: TGTGCCAGCAGCTTGGAAGGGGACAGTCAGCCCCAGCATTTT; CDR3 protein: CASSLEGDSQPQHF
J gene: TRBJ2-5; V gene: TRBV4-2; D gene: -; CDR3 length: 14; clone size: -; CDR3 DNA: TGTGCCAGCAGCCAGTGGGGACTCTGGGAGACCCAGTACTTC; CDR3 protein: CASSQWGLWETQYF
J gene: TRBJ2-7; V gene: TRBV7-9; D gene: TRBD1; CDR3 length: 15; clone size: -; CDR3 DNA: TGTGCCAGCAGCCCTCTCGGACAGGGGGCTTCCGAGCAGTACTTC; CDR3 protein: CASSPLGQGASEQYF
J gene: TRBJ2-1; V gene: TRBV7-6; D gene: -; CDR3 length: 13; clone size: -; CDR3 DNA: TGTGCCAGCAGCCGGACAGTCGATTCTGAGCAGTTCTTC; CDR3 protein: CASSRTVDSEQFF
J gene: TRBJ1-4; V gene: TRBV28; D gene: -; CDR3 length: 17; clone size: -; CDR3 DNA: TGTGCCAGCAGTTTTCCCCTGAACAGGGTGGCTAATGAAAAACTGTTTTTT; CDR3 protein: CASSFPLNRVANEKLFF
J gene: TRBJ2-7; V gene: TRBV2; D gene: -; CDR3 length: 15; clone size: -; CDR3 DNA: TGTGCCAGCAGTGAACCCTCGGACACTTCCTACGAGCAGTACTTC; CDR3 protein: CASSEPSDTSYEQYF
J gene: TRBJ2-7; V gene: TRBV5-4; D gene: -; CDR3 length: 14; clone size: -; CDR3 DNA: TGTGCCAGCAGCTTGGCTGGTGAACTAATCGAGCAGTACTTC; CDR3 protein: CASSLAGELIEQYF
J gene: TRBJ1-4; V gene: TRBV27; D gene: TRBD1; CDR3 length: 14; clone size: once; CDR3 DNA: TGTGCCAGCAGTCCCTGGACAGGTTACGAAAAACTGTTTTTT; CDR3 protein: CASSPWTGYEKLFF
J gene: TRBJ2-1; V gene: TRBV7-2; D gene: TRBD2; CDR3 length: 15; clone size: -; CDR3 DNA: TGTGCCAGCAGCTTAACTAGCGGGGTACACAATGAGCAGTTCTTC; CDR3 protein: CASSLTSGVHNEQFF
J gene: TRBJ1-2; V gene: TRBV7-9; D gene: TRBD1; CDR3 length: 16; clone size: -; CDR3 DNA: TGTGCCAGCAGCTTACGCTCTATGACAGGGAACTATGGCTACACCTTC; CDR3 protein: CASSLRSMTGNYGYTF
J gene: TRBJ2-1; V gene: TRBV5-1; D gene: TRBD2; CDR3 length: 16; clone size: -; CDR3 DNA: TGCGCCAGCAGCTCTTCGACTAGCGGGACCGGCAATGAGCAGTTCTTC; CDR3 protein: CASSSSTSGTGNEQFF
J gene: TRBJ2-7; V gene: TRBV28; D gene: TRBD2; CDR3 length: 12; clone size: -; CDR3 DNA: TGTGCGTCTGGACTAGCAGAGTACGAGCAGTACTTC; CDR3 protein: CASGLAEYEQYF
J gene: TRBJ2-5; V gene: TRBV29-1; D gene: TRBD2; CDR3 length: 17; clone size: -; CDR3 DNA: TGCAGCGTTGAACCGATCCGACTAGCGGGCCTCCAAGAGACCCAGTACTTC; CDR3 protein: CSVEPIRLAGLQETQYF
J gene: TRBJ2-7; V gene: TRBV7-3; D gene: TRBD1; CDR3 length: 15; clone size: -; CDR3 DNA: TGTGCCAGCAGCTTAACCGGGACAGCTCCCTACGAGCAGTACTTC; CDR3 protein: CASSLTGTAPYEQYF